Detailed here is one T cell receptor beta chain. This entry belongs to a study of CD4 T cells in relation to SARS-CoV-2 and coronaviruses. The protocol was immunoSEQ multiplex PCR, while the TCRdb copy is restricted to in-frame clones and leaves out a portion. This table holds around 35,000 clones, 80% to 90% found once. The CDR3 runs 18 residues. CDR1 is SGHAT and CDR2 is FQNNGV in the germline V gene. The junction had 12 bases not matched to a gene; V was cut back by 1 base and J by 4 bases. The clonotype comes from an adult with COVID-19. The specimen was memory CD4+ T cells from PBMCs. J is TRBJ2-7 and V is TRBV11-2; 11 bases are shared with TRBD2. The chain's CDR3 is CASSLVATSGTPPYEQYF. CDR3 sequence (DNA): TGTGCCAGCAGCTTAGTCGCGACTAGCGGGACCCCGCCTTACGAGCAGTACTTC.